Presented here are 21 T cell receptor beta chains from one specimen sequenced in a study of T cells after yellow fever vaccination. A single record per CDR3 protein comes from TCRdb applying MiXCR to the 5' RACE reads. The sample includes 300,000 to 450,000 distinct CDR3 sequences, around 6.5% seen only once; the top ten take about 15%. Material: PBMCs, obtained 5 days after the yellow fever booster vaccination. These receptors were obtained from a man aged 25-45 years who received the YFV17D yellow fever vaccine.

This clonotype was recorded at least ten times. The V gene is TRBV25-1, the J gene TRBJ2-3; D is perhaps TRBD1 (6 bases). This CDR3 has 14 residues. CDR1 and CDR2 from the germline V gene are MGHDK and SYGVNS. V shed 2 bases and J shed 4 bases, with 10 bases lying between them. The CDR3 reads CASSETGRADTQYF. As DNA, the CDR3 is TGTGCCAGCAGTGAAACAGGGCGGGCAGATACGCAGTATTTT.

The V call is TRBV5-1, the J call TRBJ2-7; no definite D call. This CDR3 has 13 residues. Germline CDR1 and CDR2: SGHRS and YFSETQ. With 0 bases removed from V and 6 bases from J, the gap between germline ends came to 10 bases. The DNA for the CDR3 is TGCGCCAGCAGCTTGGTAGAAAGGCTCGAGCAGTACTTC. It is translated as CASSLVERLEQYF.

This clonotype was detected only a few times. This chain connects TRBV28 to TRBJ1-2; TRBD1 might be the D (5 bases). Trimming took off 6 bases at V and 5 bases at J, with 25 bases between the two ends. This CDR3 comprises 17 residues. Germline CDR1 MDHEN, CDR2 SYDVKM. The CDR3 coding sequence is TGTGCCAGCAGCCCTACTCAGACAGATTCCCGAGGATATGGCTACACCTTC. Its protein is CASSPTQTDSRGYGYTF.

This clonotype was seen more than once but under ten times. The chain combines TRBV12-3 or TRBV12-4 with TRBJ2-2; D uncertain. The CDR3 has 11 residues. V was clipped by 11 bases and J by 7 bases, with 11 bases between them. CDR3 in amino acids: CAGGSFGELFF. CDR3 in DNA: TGTGCCGGTGGGTCATTCGGGGAGCTGTTTTTT.

Many counts were recorded for this clonotype. The chain uses TRBV20-1 and TRBJ2-1; D unresolved. V shed 0 bases and J shed 7 bases, with 13 bases lying between them. The CDR3 has 14 amino acids. Germline V CDR1 and CDR2: DFQATT, SNEGSKA (reference sequence). The CDR3 DNA reads as TGCAGTGCTAGAGATCTGCTAGAGCCGAATGAGCAGTTCTTC. Residues: CSARDLLEPNEQFF.

This clonotype came up many times. The chain joins TRBV12-3 or TRBV12-4 to TRBJ1-2; D ambiguous. The CDR3 has 12 residues. V lost 6 bases to trimming and J lost 5 bases, with 10 bases between them. The CDR3 DNA follows: TGTGCCAGCAGCCTTGGAACATATGGCTACACCTTC. Its translation: CASSLGTYGYTF.

The J gene is TRBJ2-1, the V gene TRBV18; D is unclear. The CDR3 spans 12 residues. CDR1 and CDR2 from the germline V gene are KGHSH and LQKENI. V gave up 0 bases and J gave up 9 bases, with 6 bases separating them. DNA of the CDR3: TGTGCCAGCTCACCACCGATGGCTGAGCAGTTCTTC. It codes for CASSPPMAEQFF.

This clonotype was detected many times. V usage is TRBV5-5 and J usage is TRBJ2-1, with 8 positions matching TRBD2. Germline CDR1 SGHKS, CDR2 YYEKEE (reference sequence). The CDR3 has 15 residues. The V segment lost 3 bases and the J segment 5 bases; nucleotides outside the gene matches: 7. CDR3 region: CASSWGRLANNEQFF. The CDR3, as DNA: TGTGCCAGCAGCTGGGGCCGACTAGCGAACAATGAGCAGTTCTTC. Variable domain in full (rest from reference TRBV5-5 and TRBJ2-1): DAGVTQSPTHLIKTRGQQVTLRCSPISGHKSVSWYQQVLGQGPQFIFQYYEKEERGRGNFPDRFSARQFPNYSSELNVNALLLGDSALYLCASSWGRLANNEQFFGPGTRLTVL.

The chain uses TRBV5-4 and TRBJ2-1, with TRBD2 matching over 9 bases. Losses at the gene ends were 4 bases for V and 4 bases for J; bases not matched to a gene: 6. Per the germline V gene, CDR1 is SGHNT and CDR2 is YYREEE (reference sequence). The CDR3 totals 15 residues. The CDR3 DNA reads TGTGCCAGCAGCCAGGTTAGCGGGAGTTACAATGAGCAGTTCTTC. Translated, it gives CASSQVSGSYNEQFF.

The V gene is TRBV7-8, the J gene TRBJ1-3, with D perhaps TRBD1 (6 bases). V was shortened by 1 base and J by 2 bases, with 12 bases between the two germline ends. The CDR3 covers 16 residues. Germline CDR1 is SGHVS and CDR2 is FQNEAQ. The CDR3 nucleotides read TGTGCCAGCAGCTTAGGGCACAGGGTGACTGGAAACACCATATATTTT. Translated, it gives CASSLGHRVTGNTIYF.

V is TRBV20-1 and J is TRBJ2-1, with D possibly TRBD2 on 6 matching bases. The CDR3 covers 15 residues. Trimming shortened V by 4 bases and J by 6 bases, and 19 bases separated the two germline ends. Germline-derived CDR1 and CDR2 are DFQATT and SNEGSKA (reference sequence). The CDR3 nucleotides read TGCAGTGCTAACCTCATGGGGACTCACTGCAATGAGCAGTTCTTC. Translating it yields CSANLMGTHCNEQFF.

This clonotype was counted at least ten times. The genes are TRBV7-9 and TRBJ2-3, with 7 bases identical to TRBD1. The J segment lost 0 bases and the V segment lost 7 bases, leaving 7 bases of the junction unmatched. The CDR3 is made up of 15 amino acids. CDR1 and CDR2 from the germline V gene are SEHNR and FQNEAQ (reference sequence). For the CDR3, the DNA is TGTGCCAGCACCCTTGACAGGGAAAGCACAGATACGCAGTATTTT. As protein: CASTLDRESTDTQYF.

The rearrangement links TRBV9 to TRBJ2-1, with D perhaps assigned TRBD1 or TRBD2 (6 bases each). The CDR3 contains 15 residues. V was trimmed by 3 bases and J by 2 bases, leaving 12 bases between them. Germline V gives CDR1 SGDLS, CDR2 YYNGEE. CDR3: CASSEGGLAYNEQFF. The DNA of the CDR3 is TGTGCCAGCAGCGAGGGGGGTTTGGCCTACAATGAGCAGTTCTTC.

The sample holds many counts of this clonotype. The chain joins TRBV10-3 to TRBJ2-1; TRBD2 matches 12 bases. Germline-derived CDR1 and CDR2 are ENHRY and SYGVKD. V dropped 5 bases and J dropped 6; count of bases not matched to a gene: 5. The CDR3 runs 15 residues. CDR3 coding DNA: TGTGCCATCAGTCGACTAGCGGGAGTTTCCAATGAGCAGTTCTTC. Translating it yields CAISRLAGVSNEQFF.

This clonotype appeared many times. The chain carries TRBV6-2 or TRBV6-3 and TRBJ1-3, with D perhaps matching TRBD1 (5 bases). The V gene's germline CDR1 is MNHEY and CDR2 SVGEGT. The V end lost 6 bases, the J end lost 0 bases, and 18 bases lay between the germline ends. The CDR3 has 17 residues. The CDR3 reads CASRLGTSRPSGNTIYF. The CDR3 nucleotides are TGTGCCAGCAGGCTCGGGACGTCGAGACCCTCTGGAAACACCATATATTTT.

CDR3 DNA sequence: TGTGCCAGCAGCCAAGCCTACAGGGCTTCCTCGAATGAGCAGTTCTTC. Translating it yields CASSQAYRASSNEQFF. J is TRBJ2-1 and V is TRBV14; the D gene is possibly TRBD1 (6 bases). The CDR3 loop spans 16 amino acids. V gave up 1 base and J gave up 7 bases, with 17 bases separating them. Germline CDR1 reads SGHDN; CDR2 reads FVKESK.

This clonotype showed up many times. The gene calls are TRBV20-1 and TRBJ2-1, with D possibly TRBD2 on 6 matching bases. Germline V gene lookup returns CDR1 DFQATT and CDR2 SNEGSKA (reference sequence). The CDR3 loop spans 16 amino acids. The V end was cut by 1 base, the J end by 7 bases, with 20 bases between. The CDR3 DNA reads as TGCAGTGCTAGAGTCCCCCGCGGGGATTTGATGAATGAGCAGTTCTTC. This translates into CSARVPRGDLMNEQFF.

This clonotype was picked up many times. The chain carries TRBV7-2 and TRBJ1-5; 10 bases are a match to TRBD1. CDR1 and CDR2 from the germline V gene are SGHTA and FQGNSA. The CDR3 extends over 15 amino acids. Losses at the gene ends were 3 bases for V and 6 bases for J; bases not matched to a gene: 5. CDR3 amino acids: CASSLTGGAGQPQHF. The CDR3 DNA reads TGTGCCAGCAGCTTGACAGGGGGCGCGGGTCAGCCCCAGCATTTT.

This clonotype showed up just a few times. The CDR3, as DNA: TGTGCCAGCAGCGGACGCGGCAGCCTTAACTATGGCTACACCTTC. This translates into CASSGRGSLNYGYTF. V gene TRBV7-9 combines with J gene TRBJ1-2; D is ambiguous. The germline V gene has CDR1 SEHNR and CDR2 FQNEAQ (reference sequence). Trimming cost V 5 bases and J 1 base, with 14 bases left between them. This CDR3 has 15 residues. Full variable domain (missing parts from reference TRBV7-9 and TRBJ1-2): DTGVSQNPRHKITKRGQNVTFRCDPISEHNRLYWYRQTLGQGPEFLTYFQNEAQLEKSRLLSDRFSAERPKGSFSTLEIQRTEQGDSAMYLCASSGRGSLNYGYTFGSGTRLTVV.

This clonotype was seen a handful of times. The rearrangement links TRBV7-2 to TRBJ2-2; D call uncertain. This CDR3 region has 14 residues. Trimming took 2 bases from V and 2 from J, leaving 6 bases between them. Germline lookup yields CDR1 SGHTA and CDR2 FQGNSA. In nucleotides, the CDR3 is TGTGCCAGCAGCTTATGGGTTAACACCGGGGAGCTGTTTTTT. This codes for CASSLWVNTGELFF.

This clonotype was seen only a few times. The CDR3 DNA is TGCGCCAGCAGCCAATCAGGTTGGTACGAGCAGTACTTC. Its protein is CASSQSGWYEQYF. The J gene is TRBJ2-7, the V gene TRBV5-1; D unresolved. The CDR3 extends over 13 amino acids. Germline-derived CDR1 and CDR2 are SGHRS and YFSETQ. Trimming shortened V by 4 bases and J by 4 bases, and 12 bases separated the two germline ends.